The text below deals with one T cell receptor beta chain. Its antigen is still unknown. The CDR3 consists of 13 residues. The V gene's germline CDR1 is LGHDT and CDR2 YNNKEL (reference sequence). V lost 4 bases and J 8 bases, leaving 15 bases between the germline ends. This entry is derived from a study of response to subunit inactivated influenza vaccine. Overall study results and limits: Authors suggested each seasonal flu vaccination may recruit only limited numbers of new T cells.

TCRdb re-called the RT-PCR reads with MiXCR, one entry per CDR3 protein. The table lists hundreds of thousands of distinct CDR3 sequences, 15% to 18% of them singletons, with about 9.9% in the top ten. This chain joins TRBV3-1 and TRBJ2-7; D is undetermined. Specimen: PBMCs from blood, collected about 13 days after vaccination. The source is a man aged 45-65 years who received an inactivated influenza vaccine. The CDR3 here is CASSRQQDGKQYF. For the CDR3, the DNA is TGTGCCAGCAGCCGCCAACAAGACGGTAAGCAGTACTTC.